The 21 T cell receptor beta chains in this list originate from one sample, sequenced in a study of blood T cells in healthy people across ages. It was with a sample-barcoded 5' primer and a J-beta primer mix that a second PCR of about 6 to 12 cycles was run. TCRdb recomputed calls from the 5' RACE reads with MiXCR, one row per CDR3 protein. The sample has about 800,000 distinct CDR3 sequences, 20% to 25% seen once. The same sample was also used in a study of T cells of mothers and their children.

Source material: blood. The receptor set was obtained from a boy younger than 18 in good health.

The chain uses TRBV28 and TRBJ1-1; 7 bases align to TRBD1. After removal of 4 bases from V and 0 bases from J, the junction contained 11 bases not matched to a gene. Germline V gene sequence: CDR1 MDHEN, CDR2 SYDVKM. The CDR3 runs to 17 residues. Here the CDR3 DNA reads TGTGCCAGCAGTTCTTTCTGGGACAGCGAAATGAACACTGAAGCTTTCTTT. Encoded protein: CASSSFWDSEMNTEAFF.

There are a few counts of this clonotype. An end of the junction differs from the germline gene, which may be a read error. V and J are TRBV29-1 and TRBJ2-5; 10 nucleotides line up with TRBD2. This CDR3 is 19 amino acids long. CDR1 SQVTM and CDR2 ANQGSEA come from the germline V gene. The DNA of the CDR3 is TGCAGCGTCGAAGAAGGACTAGCGGAAACTGGGGGGTCCCAAGAGACCCAGTACTTC. Residues: CSVEEGLAETGGSQETQYF.

The rearrangement uses TRBV29-1 and TRBJ1-2; D is uncertain. V lost 6 bases and J 3 bases, leaving 23 bases between the germline ends. Germline loops: CDR1 SQVTM, CDR2 ANQGSEA. The CDR3 totals 16 residues. In DNA, the CDR3 is TGCAGCGTAATGATTCGGTTCCTCGGACGGGACTATGGCTACACCTTC. Translated: CSVMIRFLGRDYGYTF.

V is TRBV18 and J is TRBJ2-5; TRBD1 aligns across 9 bases. The J call may be wrong; the DNA end is better matched by TRBJ2-7. The CDR3 has 15 residues. Germline loops: CDR1 KGHSH, CDR2 LQKENI. This CDR3 is CASSPPRTGAYEQYF. In DNA form, the CDR3 reads TGTGCCAGCTCACCCCCAAGGACAGGGGCCTACGAGCAGTACTTC.

The table lists this clonotype with a few counts. The J gene is TRBJ2-7, the V gene TRBV5-1; D unresolved. Germline-derived CDR1 and CDR2 are SGHRS and YFSETQ. The CDR3 loop spans 13 amino acids. V was clipped by 1 base and J by 2 bases, with 7 bases between them. The CDR3 region is CASSLRATYEQYF. Here the CDR3 DNA reads TGCGCCAGCAGCTTGCGGGCAACCTACGAGCAGTACTTC.

Turning to this clonotype: The junction does not match germline at one end; this may be a read error. The V gene is TRBV19, the J gene TRBJ1-1, with 9 bases that match TRBD1. Germline V gene lookup returns CDR1 LNHDA and CDR2 SQIVND (reference sequence). The length of the CDR3 is 14 residues. CDR3 nucleotides: TGTGCCAGTAGTAAAGACAGGGGGAACACTGAAGCTTCCTTT. Its protein is CASSKDRGNTEASF.

This clonotype was counted between two and nine times. This chain joins TRBV12-5 and TRBJ2-1, with 12 nucleotides matching TRBD2. Germline V CDR1 and CDR2: LGHNT, FRNRAP. The CDR3 is 18 residues long. The J segment lost 1 base and the V segment lost 5 bases, leaving 9 bases of the junction unmatched. The CDR3 is CASGIGLAGLKSYNEQFF. The CDR3 DNA follows: TGTGCTAGTGGTATCGGACTAGCGGGACTAAAGTCCTACAATGAGCAGTTCTTC.

The rearrangement links TRBV4-1 to TRBJ2-5, with D unresolved. Per the germline V gene, CDR1 is MGHRA and CDR2 is YSYEKL. V dropped 5 bases and J dropped 1 base, with 14 bases sitting between them. The CDR3 is 15 amino acids. CDR3 coding DNA: TGCGCCAGCAGCGTCTACCCGGGTTCCCAAGAGACCCAGTACTTC. This translates into CASSVYPGSQETQYF.

Only a few counts were recorded for this clonotype. The chain combines TRBV28 with TRBJ2-7, with no clear D. Germline assignment: CDR1 MDHEN and CDR2 SYDVKM. The CDR3 extends over 12 amino acids. V lost 5 bases and J lost 4, with 9 bases in between. This CDR3 reads CASSNLGYEQYF. The CDR3 coding sequence is TGTGCCAGCAGTAATCTCGGGTACGAGCAGTACTTC.

This sequence joins TRBV20-1 and TRBJ2-1; 13 bases agree with TRBD2. Germline CDR1 and CDR2: DFQATT and SNEGSKA (reference sequence). The CDR3 has 14 amino acids. CDR3 region: CSLPGLAGLNEQFF. CDR3 bases: TGCAGCCTCCCGGGACTAGCGGGACTCAATGAGCAGTTCTTC.

This clonotype was detected once. V and J are TRBV4-3 and TRBJ2-1; D not resolved. The CDR3 is 15 residues long. Germline CDR1 is LGHNA and CDR2 is YSLEER. The ends were cut back, 0 bases at V and 0 bases at J, with 6 bases in the middle. In DNA form, the CDR3 reads TGCGCCAGCAGCCAAGAGATTGGCTCCTACAATGAGCAGTTCTTC. Translating gives CASSQEIGSYNEQFF.

J is TRBJ2-1 and V is TRBV4-3; possible D gene TRBD2, 5 bases. Trimming took 0 bases from V and 5 from J, leaving 14 bases between them. The CDR3 has 16 residues. Germline CDR1 and CDR2: LGHNA and YSLEER. CDR3 sequence (DNA): TGCGCCAGCAGCCAAGATGGGCAATTGAGGGACAATGAGCAGTTCTTC. It yields the protein CASSQDGQLRDNEQFF.

This clonotype has more than one count but fewer than ten. The chain has TRBV6-6 and TRBJ2-5; D might be TRBD2 (7 bases). The CDR3 totals 15 residues. Germline V lookup: CDR1 MNHNY, CDR2 SVGAGI (reference sequence). V shed 5 bases and J shed 11 bases, with 24 bases lying between them. CDR3 protein: CASSPRRGGAGEQYF. CDR3 coding DNA: TGTGCCAGCAGTCCCCGAAGGGGGGGGGCAGGGGAGCAGTACTTC.

J is TRBJ1-2 and V is TRBV5-6; perhaps TRBD1 as D (6 bases). The V and J ends lost 0 bases and 7 bases respectively, with 22 bases between them. The CDR3 is made up of 17 amino acids. Germline V gene sequence: CDR1 SGHDT, CDR2 YYEEEE. The CDR3 loop is CASSLGALRGRFVGYTF. The DNA of the CDR3 is TGTGCCAGCAGCTTGGGGGCTCTCCGGGGGCGATTCGTTGGCTACACCTTC.

The chain combines TRBV4-1 with TRBJ2-1; the D gene is possibly TRBD2 (6 bases). From germline, CDR1 is MGHRA and CDR2 YSYEKL. V was trimmed by 5 bases and J by 2 bases, leaving 16 bases between them. This CDR3 is built from 16 residues. The CDR3 DNA is TGCGCCAGCAGCGGCCGGCTGGCGGGACCCTACAATGAGCAGTTCTTC. This gives the protein CASSGRLAGPYNEQFF.

This clonotype has only a few counts. An end of the junction differs from the germline gene, which may be a read error. The chain has TRBV20-1 and TRBJ1-4, with 9 bases aligning to TRBD1. This CDR3 is built from 16 residues. Germline V gene data show CDR1 as DFQATT and CDR2 as SNEGSKA (reference sequence). Here the CDR3 DNA reads TGCAGTGCGAGAGGACAGGGGACGCTTTCGAATGAAAAACTGTTTTTT. It specifies CSARGQGTLSNEKLFF.

There are a few counts of this clonotype. CDR3 nucleotides: TGCGCCAGCAGCCAATTAGTAGGCTCCGGGGAGCTGTTTTTT. This translates into CASSQLVGSGELFF. The gene calls are TRBV4-3 and TRBJ2-2; no reliable D call. V dropped 2 bases and J dropped 6 bases, with 10 bases sitting between them. Germline values: CDR1 LGHNA, CDR2 YSLEER. This CDR3 is 14 amino acids long.

This clonotype was counted many times. The chain employs TRBV9 and TRBJ2-1; 11 nucleotides line up with TRBD2. CDR1 and CDR2 (germline): SGDLS, YYNGEE. With 4 bases clipped from V and 6 bases from J, the junction kept 6 bases outside the gene matches. There are 15 residues in the CDR3. The CDR3 nucleotides are TGTGCCAGCAGCCGTACTAGCGGGAGAACCAATGAGCAGTTCTTC. Amino acids: CASSRTSGRTNEQFF.

This clonotype has just a few counts. V usage is TRBV4-3 and J usage is TRBJ2-1; TRBD1 agrees at 9 bases. Losses at the gene ends were 0 bases for V and 3 bases for J; bases not matched to a gene: 6. Germline-derived CDR1 and CDR2 are LGHNA and YSLEER. The CDR3 totals 17 residues. This CDR3 is CASSQDTGTGLYNEQFF. The CDR3 DNA sequence: TGCGCCAGCAGCCAAGACACCGGGACAGGGCTCTACAATGAGCAGTTCTTC.

The CDR3 DNA follows: TGCAGTGCTAGTAATGGCCTAGCGGGGGGCCTCTCCTACAATGAGCAGTTCTTC. This encodes CSASNGLAGGLSYNEQFF. The chain has TRBV20-1 and TRBJ2-1, with TRBD2 identical over 11 bases. Germline V CDR1 and CDR2: DFQATT, SNEGSKA (reference sequence). J lost 0 bases, V lost 3 bases, and 10 bases had no gene match. The CDR3 totals 18 residues.

The rearrangement uses TRBV13 and TRBJ1-2, with D possibly TRBD1 on 6 matching bases. CDR3 length: 15 amino acids. Germline CDR1 is PRHDT and CDR2 is FYEKMQ (reference sequence). The ends were cut back, 2 bases at V and 8 bases at J, with 18 bases in the middle. The CDR3 reads CASSLTGRDTRGYTF. DNA for the CDR3: TGTGCCAGCAGCTTAACCGGCCGGGACACGAGGGGCTACACCTTC.